These T cell receptor beta chains were read from a single sample in a study of blood T cell repertoires in COVID-19. TCRdb keeps only in-frame clones here, not all; method: immunoSEQ multiplex PCR. The sample holds 90,000 to 100,000 clones, about 88% seen once. The sequenced sample was peripheral blood. These receptors were taken from a man older than 75 with acute or convalescent COVID-19. Each CDR3 is given with its conserved first and last residue. The D gene is left open where the match is weak. Size tells how often a clone was seen (once, few, many) or the class of an expanded clone, and some rows leave it out.

v_call,d_call,j_call,clone_size,cdr3_nt,cdr3_aa
TRBV25-1,-,TRBJ1-2,-,TGTGCCAGCAGTTTTTATACAGGGTATAACTATGGCTACACCTTC,CASSFYTGYNYGYTF
TRBV2,-,TRBJ1-5,-,TGTGCCAGCAGTGAGAGGTCGGGGGTCGGTCAGCCCCAGCATTTT,CASSERSGVGQPQHF
TRBV24-1,-,TRBJ2-1,once,TGTGCCACCAGTGATAAGAGCCGCTCCGATGAGCAGTTCTTC,CATSDKSRSDEQFF
TRBV5-5,TRBD1,TRBJ2-7,-,TGTGCCAGCAGCTTAACAGGGGTCTCGTACGAGCAGTACTTC,CASSLTGVSYEQYF
TRBV5-1,-,TRBJ2-7,-,TGCGCCAGCAGCTTTAGCCAGGGGACATACGAGCAGTACTTC,CASSFSQGTYEQYF
TRBV12-3/TRBV12-4,-,TRBJ2-2,-,TGTGCCAGCAGTCGACAGAGCACCGGGGAGCTGTTTTTT,CASSRQSTGELFF
TRBV6-5,TRBD2,TRBJ2-1,-,TGTGCCAGCAGTTACCCCGGGACTAGCGGGATGAATGAGCAGTTCTTC,CASSYPGTSGMNEQFF
TRBV4-1,-,TRBJ1-2,-,TGCGCCAGCAGCCAAGGGAGGGGCGGGGGCTACACCTTC,CASSQGRGGGYTF
TRBV28,-,TRBJ1-5,-,TGTGCCAGCAGTCCCTCCAGGGGTACGGGCAATCAGCCCCAGCATTTT,CASSPSRGTGNQPQHF
TRBV28,-,TRBJ2-3,once,TGTGCCAGCAGTTCTTCTTTCCGGGACTTTACTAGCACAGATACGCAGTATTTT,CASSSSFRDFTSTDTQYF
TRBV11-2,TRBD2,TRBJ2-3,-,TGTGCCAGCAGCTTGATAGCGGGAGGCCCCAGTAGGAATACGCAGTATTTT,CASSLIAGGPSRNTQYF
TRBV11-2,TRBD2,TRBJ2-1,once,TGTGCCAGCAGCTTAGACGACCCTAGCGGGAGTAGGAATGAGCAGTTCTTC,CASSLDDPSGSRNEQFF
TRBV12-3/TRBV12-4,-,TRBJ1-2,-,TGTGCCAGCAGTTTTGGGGGCTTCGGCTACACCTTC,CASSFGGFGYTF
TRBV7-2,-,TRBJ1-3,-,TGTGCCAGCAGCTTAAACCCGGGGTCTGGAAACACCATATATTTT,CASSLNPGSGNTIYF
TRBV24-1,TRBD1,TRBJ1-2,-,TGTGCCACCAGTGATGGACAGGGTAGAGGCTACACCTTC,CATSDGQGRGYTF
TRBV5-1,TRBD1,TRBJ2-5,once,TGCGCCAGCTGGGGACAGGGGGTCGAAGAGACCCAGTACTTC,CASWGQGVEETQYF
TRBV7-2,-,TRBJ2-7,once,TGTGCCAGCAGCTTAAGTGCACGGGGAACCTACGAGCAGTACTTC,CASSLSARGTYEQYF
TRBV5-1,TRBD2,TRBJ2-1,-,TGCGCCAGCAGCTTGGAAGCGGGAGGGCCCACGGGGAATGAGCAGTTCTTC,CASSLEAGGPTGNEQFF
TRBV28,TRBD1,TRBJ1-6,-,TGTGCCAGCAGAACCGGGACAGTCAATTCACCCCTCCACTTT,CASRTGTVNSPLHF
TRBV5-6,-,TRBJ2-1,once,TGTGCCAGCAGCCCTTCACCGGGATCTCACAATGAGCAGTTCTTC,CASSPSPGSHNEQFF
TRBV19,-,TRBJ2-6,-,TGTGCCAGTAAAACCCCAGGGTCCGGGGCCAACGTCCTGACTTTC,CASKTPGSGANVLTF
TRBV10-3,-,TRBJ1-1,-,TGTGCCATCAGTGAGTCCCAGGCGATTGAAGCTTTCTTT,CAISESQAIEAFF
TRBV6-2/TRBV6-3,-,TRBJ2-1,-,TGTGCCAGCAGTTACTCGAAAAACTATCGGGAGCAGTTCTTC,CASSYSKNYREQFF
TRBV7-2,-,TRBJ2-5,few,TGTGCCAGCAGCTTTGACTTCGAGGCCCAGTACTTC,CASSFDFEAQYF
TRBV7-2,TRBD2,TRBJ2-1,few,TGTGCCAGCAGCCCCGAACTAGCGAGTTACAATGAGCAGTTCTTC,CASSPELASYNEQFF
TRBV10-3,TRBD1,TRBJ2-2,once,TGTGCCATCAGTGCGGGACAGGGGGCCGGGGAGCTGTTTTTT,CAISAGQGAGELFF
TRBV7-2,TRBD1,TRBJ2-3,-,TGTGCCAGCAGCTTAGCGCATAGTCACAGGGGGTGGGATACGCAGTATTTT,CASSLAHSHRGWDTQYF
TRBV28,TRBD1,TRBJ2-7,-,TGTGCCACCTACTCGGGACAGTCCCCTGTCGGCGAGCAGTACTTC,CATYSGQSPVGEQYF
TRBV6-5,TRBD1,TRBJ1-4,-,TGTGCCAGCAGTCCGGGACAGGGTAATGAAAAACTGTTTTTT,CASSPGQGNEKLFF
TRBV3-1/TRBV3-2,-,TRBJ1-1,-,TGTGCCAGCAGCCAAGAGCTATCGAGGGATTGGGACACTGAAGCTTTCTTT,CASSQELSRDWDTEAFF
TRBV19,-,TRBJ1-3,-,TGTGCCAGTAGTATAGGTAATCCGAGGACAAGCTCTGGAAACACCATATATTTT,CASSIGNPRTSSGNTIYF
TRBV18,-,TRBJ2-7,-,TGTGCCAGCTCTCGATCTAGCGAGACCTACGAGCAGTACTTC,CASSRSSETYEQYF
TRBV30,-,TRBJ1-3,once,TGTGCCTGGAGTGCAGGGGAGAACACCATATATTTT,CAWSAGENTIYF
TRBV13,TRBD2,TRBJ2-3,-,TGTGCCAGCAGAATACTAGCGGGAGGGCCTTCTAGCACAGATACGCAGTATTTT,CASRILAGGPSSTDTQYF
TRBV5-6,TRBD1,TRBJ2-2,-,TGTGCCAGCAGCCAGGTACCGGGACAGGGGGACACCGGGGAGCTGTTTTTT,CASSQVPGQGDTGELFF